These 5 T cell receptor beta chains originate from one sample sequenced in a study of T cells in localized non-small cell lung cancer. Sequencing was performed with immunoSEQ multiplex PCR; in TCRdb, only in-frame clones are kept and a portion is missing. The table shows some 4,300 clones, with around 30% occurring only once. The sample consisted of lung tumor tissue, taken before any cancer treatment. These receptors all stem from a woman aged 35-75 years with stage II squamous cell lung carcinoma.

This rearrangement joins TRBV9 to TRBJ2-7; D is unclear. The germline gives CDR1 SGDLS, CDR2 YYNGEE. CDR3 length: 14 residues. V dropped 0 bases and J dropped 2 bases, with 9 bases sitting between them. The CDR3 sequence is CASSVVPGPYEQYF. For the CDR3, the DNA is TGTGCCAGCAGCGTAGTGCCTGGACCCTACGAGCAGTACTTC. Looking up the rest from reference TRBV9 and TRBJ2-7 gives the full variable domain: DSGVTQTPKHLITATGQRVTLRCSPRSGDLSVYWYQQSLDQGLQFLIQYYNGEERAKGNILERFSAQQFPDLHSELNLSSLELGDSALYFCASSVVPGPYEQYFGPGTRLTVT.

This clone was seen only once. The chain is built from TRBV28 and TRBJ2-1, with 11 bases matching TRBD2. The CDR3 is 17 amino acids. V dropped 5 bases and J dropped 1; count of bases not matched to a gene: 7. The germline V gene has CDR1 MDHEN and CDR2 SYDVKM. The CDR3 reads CASSLRLAGMSYNEQFF. The CDR3 DNA reads TGTGCCAGCAGTCTGCGACTAGCGGGGATGTCCTACAATGAGCAGTTCTTC.

This clone was recorded a few times. The CDR3 DNA is TGTGCCAGCAGCTCGACAGGGGGCTGGTCCAATGAGCAGTTCTTC. It codes for CASSSTGGWSNEQFF. The rearrangement joins TRBV7-1 to TRBJ2-1; 10 bases are a match to TRBD1. TRBV7-1 qualifies as an ORF whose function is uncertain. V shed 3 bases and J 6 bases; nucleotides not matched to a gene: 5. The CDR3 has 15 amino acids.

This clone is medium-sized. The V and J genes are TRBV11-3 and TRBJ1-1, with D possibly TRBD1 on 5 matching bases. Per germline, CDR1 SGHNT and CDR2 YENEEA. Trimming cost V 3 bases and J 0 bases, with 11 bases left between them. There are 15 residues in the CDR3. The CDR3 DNA sequence: TGTGCCAGCAGCTTCATTGACAGACTGAACACTGAAGCTTTCTTT. Protein product: CASSFIDRLNTEAFF.

This clone was seen more than once but under ten times. The chain combines TRBV19 with TRBJ2-1; D may be TRBD1 (5 bases). This CDR3 region has 15 residues. In germline, CDR1 is LNHDA, CDR2 SQIVND (reference sequence). Trimming removed 4 bases from V and 7 bases from J, with 17 bases in between. This chain's CDR3 is CASSTTGKSSNEQFF. CDR3 bases: TGTGCCAGTAGTACTACAGGTAAATCGAGTAATGAGCAGTTCTTC.